Listed below are T cell receptor beta chains from one sample, sequenced in a study of shared clonotypes between healthy human individuals. Sequencing was performed with immunoSEQ multiplex PCR; in TCRdb, only in-frame clones are kept and a portion is missing. This sample has 550,000 to 800,000 clones, with over 65% found just once. Material for sequencing was memory CD4+ T cells sorted from blood. The receptors shown here come from a woman aged 25 to 39 in good health. Each CDR3 is given with its conserved first and last residue. D genes are given only for firm matches. Clone sizes are given selectively: once, few, many, or a class where the clone is expanded.

V gene: TRBV11-3
D gene: TRBD1
J gene: TRBJ2-1
clone size: once
CDR3 protein: CASSLGWTGIYNEQFF
CDR3 DNA: TGTGCCAGCAGCTTAGGCTGGACAGGGATATACAATGAGCAGTTCTTC

V gene: TRBV6-5
D gene: TRBD1
J gene: TRBJ2-5
clone size: .
CDR3 protein: CASSAGGALKTQYF
CDR3 DNA: TGTGCCAGCAGCGCAGGGGGCGCCTTAAAGACCCAGTACTTC

V gene: TRBV28
D gene: TRBD1
J gene: TRBJ1-4
clone size: .
CDR3 protein: CASSFRTGSEKLFF
CDR3 DNA: TGTGCCAGCAGTTTCCGGACAGGGTCTGAAAAACTGTTTTTT

V gene: TRBV27
D gene: .
J gene: TRBJ1-1
clone size: .
CDR3 protein: CASKKGTNTEAFF
CDR3 DNA: TGTGCCAGCAAAAAGGGGACGAACACTGAAGCTTTCTTT

V gene: TRBV5-4
D gene: .
J gene: TRBJ1-1
clone size: few
CDR3 protein: CASSLGEGIGTEAFF
CDR3 DNA: TGTGCCAGCAGCTTGGGTGAGGGGATAGGAACTGAAGCTTTCTTT

V gene: TRBV18
D gene: TRBD1
J gene: TRBJ2-1
clone size: few
CDR3 protein: CASSQAHRGSYNEQFF
CDR3 DNA: TGTGCCAGCTCACAGGCCCACAGGGGCTCCTACAATGAGCAGTTCTTC

V gene: TRBV13
D gene: .
J gene: TRBJ1-3
clone size: once
CDR3 protein: CASSPTEPGNTIYF
CDR3 DNA: TGTGCCAGCAGCCCTACAGAACCTGGAAACACCATATATTTT

V gene: TRBV28
D gene: TRBD2
J gene: TRBJ2-7
clone size: once
CDR3 protein: CASRIGGAYEQYF
CDR3 DNA: TGTGCCAGCAGGATTGGGGGGGCCTACGAGCAGTACTTC

V gene: TRBV5-4
D gene: .
J gene: TRBJ2-7
clone size: .
CDR3 protein: CASSSGTRSVYEQYF
CDR3 DNA: TGTGCCAGCAGCTCCGGGACGAGAAGCGTCTACGAGCAGTACTTC

V gene: TRBV30
D gene: TRBD1
J gene: TRBJ1-5
clone size: many
CDR3 protein: CACRHTGELHQPQHF
CDR3 DNA: TGTGCCTGCCGACACACAGGGGAACTTCATCAGCCCCAGCATTTT

V gene: TRBV12-5
D gene: TRBD1
J gene: TRBJ2-1
clone size: .
CDR3 protein: CASGLVWGQAPHEQFF
CDR3 DNA: TGTGCTAGTGGTTTGGTGTGGGGACAGGCCCCCCATGAGCAGTTCTTC

V gene: TRBV27
D gene: .
J gene: TRBJ2-3
clone size: .
CDR3 protein: CATRGAGVRDTQYF
CDR3 DNA: TGTGCCACCAGGGGGGCGGGAGTTAGAGATACGCAGTATTTT

V gene: TRBV29-1
D gene: TRBD2
J gene: TRBJ2-1
clone size: once
CDR3 protein: CSVERREGYNEQFF
CDR3 DNA: TGCAGCGTTGAAAGGCGGGAGGGCTACAATGAGCAGTTCTTC

V gene: TRBV6-5
D gene: .
J gene: TRBJ2-1
clone size: .
CDR3 protein: CATRGVSYNEQFF
CDR3 DNA: TGTGCCACCAGGGGAGTGTCCTACAATGAGCAGTTCTTC

V gene: TRBV6-6
D gene: TRBD2
J gene: TRBJ2-1
clone size: .
CDR3 protein: CASIKNGRASDEQFF
CDR3 DNA: TGTGCCAGCATTAAGAACGGGAGGGCCTCGGATGAGCAGTTCTTC

V gene: TRBV5-4
D gene: TRBD2
J gene: TRBJ2-2
clone size: .
CDR3 protein: CASSPGTRTGELFF
CDR3 DNA: TGTGCCAGCAGTCCCGGGACTAGGACCGGGGAGCTGTTTTTT

V gene: TRBV18
D gene: .
J gene: TRBJ1-1
clone size: .
CDR3 protein: CATQTGRDTEAFF
CDR3 DNA: TGTGCCACCCAAACAGGGAGGGACACTGAAGCTTTCTTT

V gene: TRBV30
D gene: .
J gene: TRBJ1-5
clone size: .
CDR3 protein: CAWSPGGYQPQHF
CDR3 DNA: TGTGCCTGGAGTCCGGGCGGATATCAGCCCCAGCATTTT

V gene: TRBV27
D gene: .
J gene: TRBJ2-2
clone size: many
CDR3 protein: CASSLSAYPSNTGELFF
CDR3 DNA: TGTGCCAGCAGTTTATCGGCCTACCCCTCGAACACCGGGGAGCTGTTTTTT

V gene: TRBV15
D gene: TRBD2
J gene: TRBJ2-3
clone size: .
CDR3 protein: CATSGRLAGSDTQYF
CDR3 DNA: TGTGCCACCAGCGGCCGACTAGCGGGATCTGATACGCAGTATTTT

V gene: TRBV5-1
D gene: .
J gene: TRBJ2-2
clone size: .
CDR3 protein: CASSLEAPPVTGELFF
CDR3 DNA: TGCGCCAGCAGCTTGGAGGCACCCCCGGTCACCGGGGAGCTGTTTTTT

V gene: TRBV2
D gene: TRBD1
J gene: TRBJ1-2
clone size: .
CDR3 protein: CASSRGGSYGYTF
CDR3 DNA: TGTGCCAGCAGTCGAGGGGGCAGCTATGGCTACACCTTC

V gene: TRBV25-1
D gene: TRBD1
J gene: TRBJ1-4
clone size: few
CDR3 protein: CASSRPGQSNEKLFF
CDR3 DNA: TGTGCCAGCAGTAGACCGGGACAGAGTAATGAAAAACTGTTTTTT

V gene: TRBV27
D gene: TRBD2
J gene: TRBJ2-7
clone size: .
CDR3 protein: CASSLSGRRNEQYF
CDR3 DNA: TGTGCCAGCAGTTTAAGCGGGAGGAGGAACGAGCAGTACTTC

V gene: TRBV7-2
D gene: TRBD2
J gene: TRBJ2-3
clone size: .
CDR3 protein: CASSSGRGGNTDTQYF
CDR3 DNA: TGTGCCAGCAGCTCCGGGAGGGGCGGAAATACAGATACGCAGTATTTT

V gene: TRBV6-5
D gene: .
J gene: TRBJ1-3
clone size: once
CDR3 protein: CASSSHPSSGNTIYF
CDR3 DNA: TGTGCCAGCAGTTCGCACCCGAGCTCTGGAAACACCATATATTTT

V gene: TRBV28
D gene: .
J gene: TRBJ2-7
clone size: .
CDR3 protein: CASNQWAYEQYF
CDR3 DNA: TGTGCCAGCAACCAGTGGGCCTACGAGCAGTACTTC

V gene: TRBV28
D gene: .
J gene: TRBJ1-1
clone size: .
CDR3 protein: CASSSKGQYTEAFF
CDR3 DNA: TGTGCCAGCAGTTCCAAGGGGCAGTACACTGAAGCTTTCTTT

V gene: TRBV28
D gene: .
J gene: TRBJ1-2
clone size: many
CDR3 protein: CASGLEAGYTF
CDR3 DNA: TGTGCCAGCGGACTTGAGGCTGGCTACACCTTC

V gene: TRBV11-2
D gene: .
J gene: TRBJ2-3
clone size: .
CDR3 protein: CASSLDGRSSTDTQYF
CDR3 DNA: TGTGCCAGCAGCTTAGATGGGAGATCTAGCACAGATACGCAGTATTTT

V gene: TRBV18
D gene: TRBD1
J gene: TRBJ2-3
clone size: .
CDR3 protein: CASLEGQSTDTQYF
CDR3 DNA: TGTGCCAGCTTAGAGGGACAGAGCACAGATACGCAGTATTTT

V gene: TRBV18
D gene: .
J gene: TRBJ2-5
clone size: many
CDR3 protein: CASSLGLRETQYF
CDR3 DNA: TGTGCCAGCTCACTGGGACTCCGAGAGACCCAGTACTTC